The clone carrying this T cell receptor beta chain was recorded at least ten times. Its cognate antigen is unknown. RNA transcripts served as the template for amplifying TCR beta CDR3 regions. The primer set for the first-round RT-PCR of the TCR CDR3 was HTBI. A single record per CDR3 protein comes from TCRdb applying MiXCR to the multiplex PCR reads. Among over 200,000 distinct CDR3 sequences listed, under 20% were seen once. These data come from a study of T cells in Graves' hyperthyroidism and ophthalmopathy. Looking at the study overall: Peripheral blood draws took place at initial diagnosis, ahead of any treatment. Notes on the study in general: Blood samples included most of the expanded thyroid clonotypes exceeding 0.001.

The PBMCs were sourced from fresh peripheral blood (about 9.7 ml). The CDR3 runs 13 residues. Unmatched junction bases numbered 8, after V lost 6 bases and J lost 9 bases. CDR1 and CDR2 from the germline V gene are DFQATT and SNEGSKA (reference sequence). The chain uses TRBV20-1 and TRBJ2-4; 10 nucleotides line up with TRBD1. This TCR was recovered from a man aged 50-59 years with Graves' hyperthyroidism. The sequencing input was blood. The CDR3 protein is CSATMTGGGIQYF. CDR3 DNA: TGCAGTGCCACTATGACAGGGGGCGGCATTCAGTACTTC.